Listed here is a single T cell receptor beta chain. This clonotype has ten or more counts. There is no known antigen for this receptor. No much larger clonotype is one base removed from it; base qualities were not supplied. A distance of 8 bases separates the germline ends of V and J, which lose 0 bases and 0 bases respectively. The CDR3 numbers 15 residues from cysteine through phenylalanine. Kept here is only the CDR3 DNA, which spans 45 bases and is read in frame from base 1. CDR1 and CDR2, per the germline V gene, are SGHVS and FQNEAQ. The sample belongs to a study of T cells after yellow fever vaccination (dated by TCRdb to between 2017 and 2020). Turning to the overall study: The SMART-Seq v4 Ultra Low Input RNA kit was used to prepare libraries from fractions with low cell numbers. Bulk TCR alpha and beta repertoires were sequenced longitudinally to track T-cell clones before and after primary and booster YFV17D yellow fever vaccination. Two healthy male donors, one aged 18 to 30 and one aged 30 to 40 years, made up the cohort. Bulk PBMC replicates and cell subsets were isolated from blood drawn at multiple timepoints before and after both primary and secondary immunization. What the research found in general, with its limitations: Most clones expanded after primary vaccination (approximately 95% of CD4 and around 88% of CD8) were re-detected after the booster, suggesting that broad memory maintenance occurred. Only two donors were included in the study, so the extent to which the findings can be generalized is limited. A small fraction of clonotypes appeared in both the CD4 and CD8 compartments, likely as a result of convergent recombination. FACS-sorted repertoires could contain abundant contaminating clonotypes from the bulk population, so computational filtering was required. Compared with the primary T-cell response, the secondary T-cell response was faster but weaker, reaching its peak on day 5 rather than on day 15.

Synthesis of TCR cDNA relied on 5'RACE template switching, a step that introduced a universal primer site along with unique molecular identifiers. cDNA synthesis was primed from both the TCR alpha and TCR beta constant segments. Libraries were amplified in two PCR steps, with sample barcodes and sequencing adapters added in the second step. Sequencing of libraries was performed on Illumina HiSeq 2500 (2x100 bp) or NovaSeq (2x150 bp). Per the authors' processing: MIGEC was used to demultiplex reads and collapse the reads into UMI consensus sequences, and MiXCR was used for V(D)J alignment. Vaccine-responding clonotypes were defined with edgeR using replicate PBMC samples, requiring FDR below 0.01 and a log2 fold change above 5 up to day 15. Each bulk clonotype received a CD4 or CD8 identity based on whether the sequenced CD4 or CD8 repertoire contained that clonotype at higher abundance. TCRdb reran the public reads through fastp at Q25 and MiXCR, keeping productive beta chains. Every CDR3 protein is listed once, alongside the most common genes and DNA of its rows. The V and J calls come from TCRdb's annotation, not from the publication. This sample gives under 150,000 distinct CDR3 sequences in total; roughly 8.2% of them show up just once. The ten largest clones add up to about 0.73% of the sample.

The treatment or condition label, read with the paper, signifies: live attenuated yellow fever vaccine strain. PBMCs were isolated from peripheral blood using a standard Ficoll-Paque protocol. Dynabeads CD4 and CD8 positive selection kits were used to isolate the CD4 and CD8 T-cell fractions. RNA was extracted with TriZol from bulk PBMCs, CD4 and CD8 fractions, and dextramer-positive and dextramer-negative fractions. Sequencing was performed on CD4+ T cells sorted from PBMCs, taken 5 days after the yellow fever booster vaccination. This receptor chain uses TRBV7-8 and TRBJ1-2; too little of a D gene remains to name it. The receptor was derived from a man aged 25 to 40 who received the YFV17D yellow fever vaccine. The CDR3 reads CASSLAAQANYGYTF. DNA sequence: TGTGCCAGCAGCTTAGCAGCTCAGGCTAACTATGGCTACACCTTC.